The 17 T cell receptor beta chains presented below share a single source sample, sequenced in a study of T cell responses to AZD1222 COVID-19 vaccine (dated by TCRdb to about 2021). The time point tag for this specimen amounts to: baseline before first vaccination. The library came from the immunoSEQ multiplex PCR assay. TCRdb limited this immuneACCESS table to in-frame rearrangements with V and J called. A share of clones is missing; checked studies link under half to unresolved V genes, and the rest is unexplained. Within this sample are over 150,000 clones, with 90% of them counted one time only. 15% to 20% of the sample comes from the top ten. Here the sequenced sample was peripheral blood, taken on day 0 of AZD1222 vaccination. The source is an adult in good health.

The V and J genes are TRBV2 and TRBJ1-4, with 7 bases identical to TRBD1. The V gene end was trimmed by 3 bases and the J gene end by 6 bases; junction bases not matched to a gene: 10. The CDR3 is 16 residues long. Per germline, CDR1 SNHLY and CDR2 FYNNEI. CDR3 bases: TGTGCCAGCAGTGAGGGCCTGGGACAGTCACATGAAAAACTGTTTTTT. This encodes CASSEGLGQSHEKLFF.

The rearrangement uses TRBV18 and TRBJ1-1; tentative D call: TRBD1 (5 bases). V lost 3 bases, J lost 6 bases, and 26 bases lay in between. The CDR3 covers 18 residues. Per the germline V gene, CDR1 is KGHSH and CDR2 is LQKENI. The CDR3, as DNA: TGTGCCAGCTCACCTGAACCAGGGTTTAGCAATCTACCCTCTGAAGCTTTCTTT. Translated, it gives CASSPEPGFSNLPSEAFF. The whole variable domain, remainder taken from reference TRBV18 and TRBJ1-1, is NAGVMQNPRHLVRRRGQEARLRCSPMKGHSHVYWYRQLPEEGLKFMVYLQKENIIDESGMPKERFSAEFPKEGPSILRIQQVVRGDSAAYFCASSPEPGFSNLPSEAFFGQGTRLTVV.

This chain links TRBV15 with TRBJ1-1, with unresolved D. This CDR3 contains 14 residues. V lost 1 base to trimming and J lost 4 bases, with 10 bases between them. Germline loops: CDR1 LNHNV, CDR2 YYDKDF (reference sequence). This chain's CDR3 is CATSRGRVGTEAFF. Here the CDR3 DNA reads TGTGCCACCAGCAGAGGGAGGGTGGGCACTGAAGCTTTCTTT.

The V gene is TRBV28, the J gene TRBJ1-3; TRBD1 might be the D (5 bases). Trimming took 8 bases from V and 5 from J, leaving 16 bases between them. This CDR3 is built from 14 residues. Germline V gene lookup returns CDR1 MDHEN and CDR2 SYDVKM. This CDR3 is CASSPAGTRNTIYF. CDR3 nucleotide sequence: TGTGCCAGCTCCCCCGCTGGGACCCGAAACACCATATATTTT. Based on the CDR3 plus reference TRBV28 and TRBJ1-3, the full variable domain is DVKVTQSSRYLVKRTGEKVFLECVQDMDHENMFWYRQDPGLGLRLIYFSYDVKMKEKGDIPEGYSVSREKKERFSLILESASTNQTSMYLCASSPAGTRNTIYFGEGSWLTVV.

The V call is TRBV15, the J call TRBJ1-5; 11 bases agree with TRBD1. The CDR3 consists of 15 residues. The germline V gene encodes CDR1 LNHNV and CDR2 YYDKDF (reference sequence). The V and J ends lost 3 bases and 7 bases, in that order; junction bases with no gene match: 5. The CDR3 region has the DNA TGTGCCACCAGCAGGGGGACAGGGGGTTTGCAGCCCCAGCATTTT. Translated, it gives CATSRGTGGLQPQHF.

The V and J genes are TRBV7-8 and TRBJ2-1, with D possibly being TRBD2 (6 bases). The V and J ends lost 5 bases and 15 bases respectively, with 17 bases between them. The CDR3 is 12 residues long. Germline V gene sequence: CDR1 SGHVS, CDR2 FQNEAQ. CDR3 sequence: CASSQRLGRRFF. The DNA for the CDR3 is TGTGCCAGCAGCCAGAGACTAGGCCGCCGGTTCTTC.

This chain uses TRBV4-1 with TRBJ2-1; D gene unclear. V was trimmed by 4 bases and J by 10 bases, leaving 17 bases between them. The CDR3 consists of 14 residues. Germline V gene data show CDR1 as MGHRA and CDR2 as YSYEKL. The CDR3 here is CASSRPNVRTEQFF. In DNA, the CDR3 is TGCGCCAGCAGCCGACCTAACGTGAGGACGGAGCAGTTCTTC.

The rearrangement links TRBV27 to TRBJ2-3; D not certain. Trimming took 6 bases from V and 1 from J, leaving 5 bases between them. Germline V gene lookup returns CDR1 MNHEY and CDR2 SMNVEV (reference sequence). The CDR3 contains 12 residues. Written as DNA, the CDR3 is TGTGCCAGCAGGTCCCGCACAGATACGCAGTATTTT. Translation: CASRSRTDTQYF.

The chain combines TRBV11-3 with TRBJ2-1, with a weak D call TRBD1 (7 bases). CDR3 length equals 14 residues. Trimming pared 1 base from V and 7 bases from J, leaving 11 bases between. CDR1 is SGHNT and CDR2 is YENEEA in the germline V gene. The CDR3 protein is CASSLAPGGNEQFF. The CDR3 nucleotides are TGTGCCAGCAGCTTAGCACCAGGGGGGAATGAGCAGTTCTTC.

The rearrangement uses TRBV10-3 and TRBJ1-6, with D tentatively TRBD1 (6 bases). The V end was cut by 7 bases, the J end by 7 bases, with 11 bases between. The germline V gene has CDR1 ENHRY and CDR2 SYGVKD. The CDR3 length is 13 residues. This CDR3 is CAIKGDGNSPLHF. CDR3 bases: TGTGCCATCAAGGGGGATGGCAATTCACCCCTCCACTTT.

This clone was counted once. The rearrangement links TRBV9 to TRBJ2-3; the match to TRBD2 covers 7 bases. The CDR3 covers 15 residues. The germline V gene encodes CDR1 SGDLS and CDR2 YYNGEE. The V gene end was trimmed by 1 base and the J gene end by 0 bases; junction bases not matched to a gene: 2. The CDR3 region is CASSVLAASTDTQYF. Written as DNA, the CDR3 is TGTGCCAGCAGCGTACTAGCGGCTAGCACAGATACGCAGTATTTT. Looking up the rest from reference TRBV9 and TRBJ2-3 gives the full variable domain: DSGVTQTPKHLITATGQRVTLRCSPRSGDLSVYWYQQSLDQGLQFLIQYYNGEERAKGNILERFSAQQFPDLHSELNLSSLELGDSALYFCASSVLAASTDTQYFGPGTRLTVL.

V usage is TRBV5-6 and J usage is TRBJ1-6, with 8 bases aligning to TRBD1. The CDR3 consists of 15 residues. Looked up from germline, CDR1 is SGHDT and CDR2 is YYEEEE. Trimming at V came to 2 bases and at J to 5 bases, leaving 3 bases not matched to a gene. The CDR3 spells CASSFEDRDNSPLHF. In DNA form, the CDR3 reads TGTGCCAGCAGCTTTGAGGACAGGGATAATTCACCCCTCCACTTT.

This chain connects TRBV9 to TRBJ1-2; D is uncertain. CDR3 size: 14 residues. Looked up from germline, CDR1 is SGDLS and CDR2 is YYNGEE. The V gene lost 3 bases and the J gene lost 0 bases, with 9 bases spanning the gap. The CDR3 is CASSALSSNYGYTF. CDR3 coding DNA: TGTGCCAGCAGCGCCCTCTCTTCTAACTATGGCTACACCTTC.

V and J are TRBV11-3 and TRBJ2-7; D is unclear. CDR1 and CDR2 from the germline V gene are SGHNT and YENEEA. CDR3 length: 14 amino acids. V lost 5 bases and J lost 3, with 14 bases in between. CDR3 nucleotides: TGTGCCAGCAGCCTTAGTGAGGTCGTCTACGAGCAGTACTTC. Encoded protein: CASSLSEVVYEQYF.

The V and J genes are TRBV5-1 and TRBJ2-7, with no clear D. The CDR3 is 12 amino acids. Trimming stripped 2 bases from V and 5 bases from J, with 8 bases between. CDR1 is SGHRS, CDR2 YFSETQ, per germline. The CDR3 is CASSFVGHEQYF. Written as DNA, the CDR3 is TGCGCCAGCAGCTTCGTCGGACACGAGCAGTACTTC.

In this sample, this clone turned up once. V usage is TRBV5-1 and J usage is TRBJ2-3; no clear D. CDR3 length: 15 amino acids. V was pared by 4 bases and J by 0 bases, with 12 bases between. Germline loops: CDR1 SGHRS, CDR2 YFSETQ. The CDR3 here is CASSPLGASTDTQYF. The CDR3 nucleotides are TGCGCCAGCAGCCCTTTAGGAGCTAGCACAGATACGCAGTATTTT.

This clone was counted between two and nine times. V and J are TRBV4-1 and TRBJ1-1, with unresolved D. V was cut by 4 bases and J by 7 bases, with 13 bases left in between. The CDR3 runs to 13 residues. Germline V gene lookup returns CDR1 MGHRA and CDR2 YSYEKL. Here the CDR3 reads CASSLAGSGEAFF. CDR3 sequence (DNA): TGCGCCAGCAGCCTGGCAGGTTCAGGTGAAGCTTTCTTT.